This passage covers 32 T cell receptor beta chains from one sample sequenced in a study of blood T cell repertoires in COVID-19. Repertoires were generated with immunoSEQ multiplex PCR, while TCRdb's copy carries only in-frame clones and drops some. The table has some 500,000 clones, roughly 90% seen once. Input material: PBMCs or T cells enriched from blood (not recorded which). Receptors originate from a middle-aged woman who had recovered from COVID-19.

The gene calls are TRBV5-1 and TRBJ2-1, with a weak D call TRBD1 (5 bases). Trimming pared 4 bases from V and 0 bases from J, leaving 11 bases between. Per germline, CDR1 SGHRS and CDR2 YFSETQ. There are 15 residues in the CDR3. The CDR3 here is CASSPTGGSYNEQFF. CDR3 coding DNA: TGCGCCAGCAGCCCAACAGGTGGCTCCTACAATGAGCAGTTCTTC.

The rearrangement links TRBV3-1 (or the pseudogene TRBV3-2) to TRBJ2-2, with 10 bases lining up with TRBD2. V shed 5 bases, J shed 6 bases, and the junction held 9 bases outside the gene matches. CDR1 and CDR2 (germline): LGHDT, YNNKEL (reference sequence). The CDR3 covers 16 residues. The CDR3 coding sequence is TGTGCCAGCAGCGGTCCCCTAGCGGGAGTCGCCGGGGAGCTGTTTTTT. Encoded protein: CASSGPLAGVAGELFF.

The count of this clone is one. The chain is built from TRBV19 and TRBJ2-5; 7 nucleotides match TRBD1. The CDR3 is made up of 16 amino acids. J lost 2 bases, V lost 5 bases, and 11 bases had no gene match. Per germline, CDR1 LNHDA and CDR2 SQIVND (reference sequence). CDR3 nucleotides: TGTGCCAGTAGTTTACCGGGACAGCTTGCACAAGAGACCCAGTACTTC. Translating it yields CASSLPGQLAQETQYF.

This sequence joins TRBV11-2 and TRBJ1-3; D gene ambiguous. Germline assignment: CDR1 SGHAT and CDR2 FQNNGV. The CDR3 totals 16 residues. Trimming removed 0 bases at V and 4 bases at J, with 13 bases between. For the CDR3, the DNA is TGTGCCAGCAGCTTAGATCGTCCGGTACGGGGAAACACCATATATTTT. Residues: CASSLDRPVRGNTIYF.

The chain links TRBV5-5 to TRBJ2-7; 7 positions agree with TRBD2. CDR3 length: 15 residues. Germline lookup yields CDR1 SGHKS and CDR2 YYEKEE (reference sequence). The V and J ends lost 0 bases and 3 bases, in that order; junction bases with no gene match: 6. The CDR3 region is CASSLEGGRYYEQYF. DNA of the CDR3: TGTGCCAGCAGCTTGGAGGGCGGGAGATACTACGAGCAGTACTTC.

The rearrangement joins TRBV19 to TRBJ2-2; D unclear. V was pared by 0 bases and J by 0 bases, with 5 bases between. Germline loops: CDR1 LNHDA, CDR2 SQIVND (reference sequence). The CDR3 has 15 residues. As DNA, the CDR3 is TGTGCCAGTAGTATAGATTCCTCGAACACCGGGGAGCTGTTTTTT. Protein product: CASSIDSSNTGELFF.

V usage is TRBV11-3 and J usage is TRBJ1-2; D might be TRBD1 (5 bases). Germline CDR1 reads SGHNT; CDR2 reads YENEEA. This CDR3 is built from 13 residues. Trimming removed 4 bases from V and 8 bases from J, with 14 bases in between. CDR3 amino acids: CASSSPQGEGYTF. CDR3 in DNA: TGTGCCAGCAGCTCCCCCCAGGGTGAGGGCTACACCTTC. The whole variable domain, filled in from reference TRBV11-3 and TRBJ1-2, reads EAGVVQSPRYKIIEKKQPVAFWCNPISGHNTLYWYLQNLGQGPELLIRYENEEAVDDSQLPKDRFSAERLKGVDSTLKIQPAELGDSAVYLCASSSPQGEGYTFGSGTRLTVV.

The chain joins TRBV5-1 to TRBJ2-5, with 13 bases fitting TRBD2. This CDR3 region has 19 residues. Trimming removed 3 bases from V and 3 bases from J; junction bases left unmatched: 14. Germline V CDR1 and CDR2: SGHRS, YFSETQ. CDR3 protein: CASSSGTSGTLRGKETQYF. CDR3 sequence (DNA): TGCGCCAGCAGCTCGGGGACTAGCGGGACCCTGAGGGGCAAAGAGACCCAGTACTTC.

The gene calls are TRBV7-2 and TRBJ2-1; 9 bases match TRBD2. Germline assignment: CDR1 SGHTA and CDR2 FQGNSA. With V trimmed by 6 bases and J by 4 bases, 10 bases remained unmatched. The CDR3 runs to 16 residues. For the CDR3, the DNA is TGTGCCAGCAGTTCTAGCGGGGCCGTGGTGTACAATGAGCAGTTCTTC. Protein product: CASSSSGAVVYNEQFF.

The chain links TRBV10-3 to TRBJ1-2, with 9 positions matching TRBD1. The trim removed 3 bases at V and 3 bases at J, leaving 8 bases unmatched. CDR3 length equals 16 residues. Germline V gene sequence: CDR1 ENHRY, CDR2 SYGVKD. CDR3 coding DNA: TGTGCCATCAGTGACCCGCCGGGACAGGGACACTATGGCTACACCTTC. Its protein product is CAISDPPGQGHYGYTF.

J is TRBJ2-4 and V is TRBV11-2; 10 bases match TRBD2. The CDR3 contains 15 residues. Germline assignment: CDR1 SGHAT and CDR2 FQNNGV. After removal of 5 bases from V and 4 bases from J, the junction contained 5 bases not matched to a gene. Written as DNA, the CDR3 is TGTGCCAGCAGCCCCTCGACTAGCGGGAAAAACATTCAGTACTTC. The encoded protein is CASSPSTSGKNIQYF. Looking up the rest from reference TRBV11-2 and TRBJ2-4 gives the full variable domain: EAGVAQSPRYKIIEKRQSVAFWCNPISGHATLYWYQQILGQGPKLLIQFQNNGVVDDSQLPKDRFSAERLKGVDSTLKIQPAKLEDSAVYLCASSPSTSGKNIQYFGAGTRLSVL.

This chain connects TRBV4-3 to TRBJ1-1, with 7 bases matching TRBD1. Germline values: CDR1 LGHNA, CDR2 YSLEER. V was pared by 7 bases and J by 5 bases, with 13 bases of the junction left unmatched. The CDR3 totals 15 residues. The CDR3 reads CASNPSTGRVTEAFF. CDR3 sequence (DNA): TGCGCCAGCAACCCCTCGACAGGGCGAGTAACTGAAGCTTTCTTT.

The chain carries TRBV2 and TRBJ2-1; 10 nucleotides match TRBD1. The CDR3 runs to 15 residues. V lost 7 bases, J lost 6 bases, and 9 bases stayed unmatched. Germline V gene data show CDR1 as SNHLY and CDR2 as FYNNEI. The DNA of the CDR3 is TGTGCCAGCAATTGGGGACAGGGGCCGCCCAATGAGCAGTTCTTC. This codes for CASNWGQGPPNEQFF.

As concerns this clone: Other DNA sequences in this specimen translate into the identical CDR3. The V gene is TRBV18, the J gene TRBJ2-5, with D hard to call. CDR3 length: 14 amino acids. V dropped 0 bases and J dropped 1 base, with 6 bases sitting between them. Germline V gene lookup returns CDR1 KGHSH and CDR2 LQKENI. CDR3: CASSPPSGQETQYF. The DNA for the CDR3 is TGTGCCAGCTCACCACCGTCGGGCCAAGAGACCCAGTACTTC.

This chain uses TRBV5-6 with TRBJ1-4; possible D gene TRBD1, 5 bases. This CDR3 comprises 16 residues. In germline, CDR1 is SGHDT, CDR2 YYEEEE. V lost 2 bases to trimming and J lost 7 bases, with 18 bases between them. This CDR3 is CASSFEGFGGGEKLFF. As DNA, the CDR3 is TGTGCCAGCAGCTTTGAAGGATTCGGGGGAGGTGAAAAACTGTTTTTT.

The gene calls are TRBV10-3 and TRBJ1-1; 7 bases line up with TRBD1. Germline V gene data show CDR1 as ENHRY and CDR2 as SYGVKD. The V segment lost 2 bases and the J segment 9 bases; nucleotides outside the gene matches: 3. CDR3 size: 12 residues. Written as DNA, the CDR3 is TGTGCCATCAGTGAGGGGACAGAAAAAGCTTTCTTT. Its protein is CAISEGTEKAFF.

This chain connects TRBV5-1 to TRBJ2-6, with no clear D. V was pared by 3 bases and J by 2 bases, with 12 bases between. Looked up from germline, CDR1 is SGHRS and CDR2 is YFSETQ. The CDR3 is 16 amino acids. The CDR3 loop is CASSSTTTAGANVLTF. CDR3 coding DNA: TGCGCCAGCAGCTCGACCACGACTGCTGGGGCCAACGTCCTGACTTTC.

The chain recombines TRBV5-6 with TRBJ2-7; the match to TRBD2 covers 7 bases. V lost 3 bases and J lost 0; bases outside the gene matches: 12. The CDR3 sequence is 17 residues long. CDR1 and CDR2 (germline): SGHDT, YYEEEE. This CDR3 reads CASSSSFSGRLSYEQYF. The CDR3 coding sequence is TGTGCCAGCAGCTCCTCCTTTTCCGGGAGGCTCTCCTACGAGCAGTACTTC.

The rearrangement links TRBV4-2 to TRBJ2-3; no reliable D call. Germline loops: CDR1 LGHNA, CDR2 YNFKEQ. This CDR3 spans 16 amino acids. V lost 1 base and J 0 bases, leaving 11 bases between the germline ends. CDR3 protein: CASSQGSGQSTDTQYF. The CDR3 DNA reads as TGTGCCAGCAGCCAAGGGTCTGGCCAAAGCACAGATACGCAGTATTTT.

The chain combines TRBV11-2 with TRBJ2-2, with D possibly TRBD2 on 5 matching bases. The V gene's germline CDR1 is SGHAT and CDR2 FQNNGV. Trimming removed 2 bases from V and 6 bases from J, with 10 bases in between. This CDR3 comprises 14 residues. The CDR3 spells CASSLRAASGELFF. CDR3 nucleotides: TGTGCCAGCAGCTTAAGAGCGGCTTCCGGGGAGCTGTTTTTT.

V is TRBV7-2 and J is TRBJ2-3, with TRBD2 matching over 8 bases. Germline lookup yields CDR1 SGHTA and CDR2 FQGNSA. This CDR3 comprises 16 residues. With 5 bases clipped from V and 5 bases from J, the junction kept 12 bases outside the gene matches. The CDR3 DNA sequence: TGTGCCAGCAGCCTAACTCCAGCGGGAGAGGGAGATACGCAGTATTTT. This encodes CASSLTPAGEGDTQYF.

This chain joins TRBV3-1 (or the pseudogene TRBV3-2) and TRBJ2-3; D unclear. Germline loops: CDR1 LGHDT, CDR2 YNNKEL (reference sequence). CDR3 length: 15 amino acids. Trimming cost V 0 bases and J 1 base, with 8 bases left between them. For the CDR3, the DNA is TGTGCCAGCAGCCAAGACATAGCCCGCACAGATACGCAGTATTTT. It translates to CASSQDIARTDTQYF.

As DNA, the CDR3 is TGCAGCGTTGGACTCAGCCCGAATCAGCCCCAGCATTTT. Its protein is CSVGLSPNQPQHF. The chain is built from TRBV29-1 and TRBJ1-5; the D is unclear. The CDR3 contains 13 residues. Germline CDR1 reads SQVTM; CDR2 reads ANQGSEA. The V end lost 4 bases, the J end lost 4 bases, and 11 bases lay between the germline ends.

The chain carries TRBV7-6 and TRBJ2-2; the D gene is possibly TRBD1 (5 bases). This CDR3 has 15 amino acids. Trimming removed 0 bases from V and 4 bases from J, with 9 bases in between. From germline, CDR1 is SGHVS and CDR2 FNYEAQ. The CDR3 sequence: CASSLAQGSTGELFF. The CDR3 DNA sequence: TGTGCCAGCAGCTTAGCCCAGGGAAGCACCGGGGAGCTGTTTTTT.

This clone has a single count. The CDR3 bases are TGCGCCAGCAGCTTGGGTCCGGGTCAGCCCCAGCATTTT. Encoded protein: CASSLGPGQPQHF. The chain has TRBV5-1 and TRBJ1-5; D unresolved. Trimming stripped 0 bases from V and 6 bases from J, with 7 bases between. The CDR3 spans 13 residues. Germline values: CDR1 SGHRS, CDR2 YFSETQ.

This chain joins TRBV10-3 and TRBJ2-7, with unresolved D. V lost 0 bases, J lost 5 bases, and 5 bases lay in between. The CDR3 is made up of 12 amino acids. Germline values: CDR1 ENHRY, CDR2 SYGVKD. The CDR3 DNA is TGTGCCATCAGTGAGTCGGCCGACGAGCAGTACTTC. Protein sequence: CAISESADEQYF.

This clone was observed a single time. The chain carries TRBV7-2 and TRBJ2-1; possible D gene TRBD2, 6 bases. The CDR3 has 17 amino acids. Germline values: CDR1 SGHTA, CDR2 FQGNSA. The germline V and J ends were trimmed by 2 bases and 7 bases, with 21 bases remaining between them. The CDR3 DNA is TGTGCCAGCAGCTTACCGACGGGGGAAGATCGGGGGAATGAGCAGTTCTTC. Translating it yields CASSLPTGEDRGNEQFF.

The chain employs TRBV5-1 and TRBJ1-1, with D maybe TRBD1 (6 bases). The CDR3 has 17 residues. Trimming cost V 3 bases and J 2 bases, with 20 bases left between them. Germline values: CDR1 SGHRS, CDR2 YFSETQ. In nucleotides, the CDR3 is TGCGCCAGCAGCTCTCCACCCGGGACAAGCCTTAACACTGAAGCTTTCTTT. Amino acid sequence: CASSSPPGTSLNTEAFF.

This clone was observed a few times. This chain uses TRBV7-2 with TRBJ1-4; 7 bases match TRBD1. The germline V gene has CDR1 SGHTA and CDR2 FQGNSA. V gave up 4 bases and J gave up 6 bases; unmatched junction bases: 8. The CDR3 consists of 15 residues. CDR3 amino acids: CASSSPTGRYEKLFF. The CDR3 DNA reads as TGTGCCAGCAGCTCCCCGACAGGGAGGTATGAAAAACTGTTTTTT. Using reference TRBV7-2 and TRBJ1-4 for the parts outside the CDR3, the full variable domain is GAGVSQSPSNKVTEKGKDVELRCDPISGHTALYWYRQSLGQGLEFLIYFQGNSAPDKSGLPSDRFSAERTGGSVSTLTIQRTQQEDSAVYLCASSSPTGRYEKLFFGSGTQLSVL.

The chain is built from TRBV6-2 or TRBV6-3 and TRBJ1-1, with D unresolved. Trimming left V 6 bases short and J 1 base short, with 12 bases between. CDR3 length equals 14 residues. CDR1 is MNHEY, CDR2 SVGEGT, per germline. The CDR3 reads CASSAGRQNTEAFF. For the CDR3, the DNA is TGTGCCAGCAGCGCCGGGAGACAGAACACTGAAGCTTTCTTT.

The chain uses TRBV3-1 (or the pseudogene TRBV3-2) and TRBJ2-3; D gene uncertain. Looked up from germline, CDR1 is LGHDT and CDR2 is YNNKEL (reference sequence). The CDR3 runs 14 residues. Trimming left V 0 bases short and J 3 bases short, with 7 bases between. The CDR3 protein is CASSQDQATDTQYF. The CDR3 DNA reads TGTGCCAGCAGCCAAGATCAAGCTACAGATACGCAGTATTTT.

The sample holds one count of this clone. The chain recombines TRBV7-8 with TRBJ1-5; 7 bases agree with TRBD1. Trimming removed 5 bases from V and 4 bases from J; junction bases left unmatched: 2. Per the germline V gene, CDR1 is SGHVS and CDR2 is FQNEAQ. The CDR3 extends over 13 amino acids. CDR3 DNA: TGTGCCAGCAGCGGGACAGTGAATCAGCCCCAGCATTTT. Its translation is CASSGTVNQPQHF.